The T cell receptor beta chain described here comes from a study of identical twins (dated by TCRdb to between 2015 and 2016). A note on the overall study: The study deep-sequenced TCR alpha and beta repertoires from monozygotic twins, unrelated adults of various ages and cord blood to test whether fetal clonotypes persist. To rule out contamination, replicate twin experiments were performed at different times with different library preparation protocols.

Library creation used 5' RACE. The instrument given in TCRdb is Illumina HiSeq 2000. A universal primer binding site was introduced by template switching, and a unique molecular identifier was present in the final cDNA, enabling accurate counting of TCR cDNA molecules. Specific primers in the conserved constant-segment region were used to synthesize first-strand cDNA for TCR alpha and beta chains. To control for contamination, every cDNA library carried two barcodes: a SMART-Mk sample barcode plus Illumina barcodes. Two successive PCR steps introduced TruSeq adapter sequences along with Illumina sample barcodes. TCR alpha and beta cDNA libraries were sequenced on the Illumina HiSeq platform with custom primers. Per the authors' processing: Raw reads were processed with MiGEC to extract unique molecular identifiers, and MiXCR was used to determine CDR3 positions. For each individual, recombination models were inferred using an EM algorithm with the repgenHMM and IGoR tools. Shared clonotypes were analyzed with the tcR package in R, and sharing was normalized by the product of cloneset sizes. To study raw recombination free of thymic and clonal selection effects, out-of-frame nonproductive sequences were analyzed. TCRdb reworked the public reads: Q25 trimming with fastp, MiXCR clone assembly, productive beta chains retained. All rows with the same CDR3 protein become a single entry with the most common DNA and genes. These V and J calls originate from TCRdb's pipeline instead of the authors' own analysis. For this sample the table gives 350,000 to 600,000 distinct CDR3 sequences, of which 11% to 15% were detected only once. The ten largest clones represent 0.4% to 0.55% of the sample.

Every donor in the study was a healthy Caucasian. Three pairs of female monozygotic twins, all aged about 18 to 29 years, made up the twin cohort. Positive isolation kits from Invitrogen were used to isolate the CD4+ and CD8+ T cell populations. The CDR3, from cysteine to phenylalanine, totals 15 residues. Here the CDR3 DNA is all that survives: 45 bases in frame from base 1. The junction shows trimming of 0 bases on V and 10 bases on J, and the gene matches do not reach 7 bases of it. The germline V gene (reference sequence) provides CDR1 DFQATT and CDR2 SNEGSKA. Broader findings and caveats from the paper: Out-of-frame TCR alpha sharing in monozygotic twins was systematically underestimated by recombination models, whereas sharing between unrelated individuals was in agreement with the recombination models. Out-of-frame TCR alpha sequences shared between twins showed an excess of low generation-probability sequences compared with coincidental sharing between unrelated individuals. Because the same donors could not be followed over many years, conclusions were based on cross-sectional statistical analysis. Excess twin sharing in beta out-of-frame sequences was weaker because fewer shared sequences lowered the signal-to-noise ratio. Fewer insertions were carried by abundant cord blood beta clonotypes; a weaker similar trend was observed in young adult naive repertoires, while no such trend was observed in memory repertoires. Zero-insertion analyses could be partly confounded by invariant T cells such as MAIT and iNKT, although diverse VJ usage argued against such confounding for most clonotypes.

This clonotype came up a few times. This receptor's antigen is unknown. Base qualities are missing; no much larger clone stands one base away. Separately, the same data were catalogued under a study of yellow fever vaccine responses in identical twins. Per that second paper: The T cell response to vaccination in identical twins was reported by the authors to appear partly convergent and partly personalized. In identical twins, the study followed T cell clones that responded to the vaccine with precision.

This clonotype originated in a woman between 18 and 29 years old in good health. The sequencing input was CD4+ T cells sorted from blood. The chain is encoded by TRBV20-1 joined to TRBJ2-1, with TRBD2 matching 12 junction bases. The sequenced DNA: TGCAGTGCTAGAGAGCCTAGCGGGGGGGCGTTAGAGCAGTTCTTC. This translates into CSAREPSGGALEQFF.